This entry lists 26 T cell receptor beta chains sequenced from one sample in a study of PD-L1 blockade in urothelial cancer. The time point is: peripheral blood 6 weeks after treatment start. Method: immunoSEQ multiplex PCR; TCRdb's copy keeps in-frame clones and lacks some. The table has 100,000 to 150,000 clones, approximately 85% seen once. The material was PBMCs, obtained around atezolizumab (anti-PD-L1) treatment. The receptors here all came from a man aged 50-59 years with urothelial cancer.

V and J are TRBV2 and TRBJ2-7; 7 bases are shared with TRBD1. The CDR3 is 13 residues long. Germline V gene sequence: CDR1 SNHLY, CDR2 FYNNEI. V dropped 7 bases and J dropped 2; count of bases not matched to a gene: 5. CDR3 amino acids: CASKQGRTYEQYF. CDR3 bases: TGTGCCAGCAAACAGGGGAGAACCTACGAGCAGTACTTC.

The chain recombines TRBV6-1 with TRBJ1-5, with TRBD1 matching over 9 bases. This CDR3 has 15 amino acids. Looked up from germline, CDR1 is MNHNS and CDR2 is SASEGT. V lost 6 bases to trimming and J lost 4 bases; unmatched junction nucleotides: 7. CDR3 nucleotides: TGTGCCAGCAGCGGACAGGGGTTCGGTAATCAGCCCCAGCATTTT. Its protein is CASSGQGFGNQPQHF.

This rearrangement joins TRBV2 to TRBJ1-5, with TRBD1 identical over 10 bases. With V trimmed by 3 bases and J by 7 bases, 3 bases remained unmatched. Germline assignment: CDR1 SNHLY and CDR2 FYNNEI. The CDR3 consists of 14 residues. CDR3 in DNA: TGTGCCAGCAGTGAGACAGGGGGCGGACAGCCCCAGCATTTT. Protein sequence: CASSETGGGQPQHF. Combining the CDR3 with reference TRBV2 and TRBJ1-5 gives the whole variable domain EPEVTQTPSHQVTQMGQEVILRCVPISNHLYFYWYRQILGQKVEFLVSFYNNEISEKSEIFDDQFSVERPDGSNFTLKIRSTKLEDSAMYFCASSETGGGQPQHFGDGTRLSIL.

V is TRBV7-9 and J is TRBJ1-4; 8 nucleotides match TRBD1. In germline, CDR1 is SEHNR, CDR2 FQNEAQ (reference sequence). V was pared by 6 bases and J by 7 bases, with 10 bases of the junction left unmatched. The CDR3 totals 15 residues. The CDR3 DNA sequence: TGTGCCAGCAGAAAAGGAGGGACAGGATCTGAAAAACTGTTTTTT. Encoded protein: CASRKGGTGSEKLFF.

The chain has TRBV18 and TRBJ1-4; 11 bases are a match to TRBD1. Per the germline V gene, CDR1 is KGHSH and CDR2 is LQKENI. This CDR3 contains 14 residues. V shed 6 bases and J 8 bases; nucleotides not matched to a gene: 5. CDR3 protein: CASSGTGGGEKLFF. The CDR3 coding sequence is TGTGCCAGCTCCGGGACAGGGGGAGGCGAAAAACTGTTTTTT.

V gene TRBV19 combines with J gene TRBJ1-1; D remains unclear. CDR1 and CDR2 from the germline V gene are LNHDA and SQIVND (reference sequence). The length of the CDR3 is 13 residues. V was pared by 6 bases and J by 0 bases, with 8 bases between. CDR3 amino acids: CASSPIMNTEAFF. In DNA form, the CDR3 reads TGTGCCAGTAGCCCTATCATGAACACTGAAGCTTTCTTT.

The rearrangement links TRBV10-3 to TRBJ2-7; 9 nucleotides agree with TRBD1. CDR3 length: 12 amino acids. In germline, CDR1 is ENHRY, CDR2 SYGVKD. V shed 11 bases, J shed 3 bases, and the junction held 5 bases outside the gene matches. The CDR3 nucleotides read TGTGCCGTTTCGGGACAGGGCTACGAGCAGTACTTC. It is translated as CAVSGQGYEQYF.

The chain joins TRBV4-1 to TRBJ2-1, with 10 bases lining up with TRBD2. This CDR3 spans 20 amino acids. J was trimmed by 3 bases and V by 4 bases; bases with no gene match: 18. Germline CDR1 MGHRA, CDR2 YSYEKL. This CDR3 reads CASSPKGRVSSGSVYNEQFF. Written as DNA, the CDR3 is TGCGCCAGCAGCCCCAAAGGGCGGGTATCTAGCGGGAGTGTCTACAATGAGCAGTTCTTC.

This chain joins TRBV28 and TRBJ1-4; D not resolved. CDR3 length equals 14 residues. The germline V gene encodes CDR1 MDHEN and CDR2 SYDVKM. The V gene lost 3 bases and the J gene lost 0 bases, with 5 bases spanning the gap. CDR3 in DNA: TGTGCCAGCAGTTTTCAGGCAACTAATGAAAAACTGTTTTTT. This codes for CASSFQATNEKLFF.

The chain recombines TRBV18 with TRBJ1-2, with a possible D match to TRBD1 (5 bases). The germline CDR1 and CDR2 sequences are KGHSH and LQKENI. This CDR3 is built from 16 residues. V lost 6 bases and J lost 6, with 23 bases in between. The CDR3 spells CASSRNSAGPTHGYTF. The DNA of the CDR3 is TGTGCCAGCTCCCGAAACTCCGCGGGACCGACCCATGGCTACACCTTC.

This sequence joins TRBV5-6 and TRBJ1-2, with TRBD1 matching over 9 bases. The germline V gene has CDR1 SGHDT and CDR2 YYEEEE. V trimming: 4 bases; J trimming: 6 bases; junction bases outside the gene matches: 4. This CDR3 is built from 13 residues. CDR3 residues: CASSNTGGDGYTF. Here the CDR3 DNA reads TGTGCCAGCAGCAATACAGGGGGCGATGGCTACACCTTC.

The chain is built from TRBV5-4 and TRBJ2-1; 8 nucleotides line up with TRBD2. The CDR3 covers 16 residues. The J segment lost 5 bases and the V segment lost 3 bases, leaving 10 bases of the junction unmatched. Germline lookup yields CDR1 SGHNT and CDR2 YYREEE (reference sequence). The CDR3, as DNA: TGTGCCAGCAGCTCCCAACTAGCGGACTATAACAATGAGCAGTTCTTC. The encoded protein is CASSSQLADYNNEQFF.

This sequence joins TRBV29-1 and TRBJ2-7; TRBD2 aligns across 7 bases. CDR1 SQVTM and CDR2 ANQGSEA come from the germline V gene. CDR3 length: 13 residues. The V segment lost 3 bases and the J segment 3 bases; nucleotides outside the gene matches: 5. The CDR3 loop is CSVDRPGGYEQYF. The CDR3 coding sequence is TGCAGCGTTGATAGACCGGGAGGCTACGAGCAGTACTTC.

This chain connects TRBV6-5 to TRBJ2-7; 12 bases align to TRBD1. This CDR3 is built from 15 residues. The germline V gene has CDR1 MNHEY and CDR2 SVGAGI. The V and J ends lost 6 bases and 6 bases, in that order; junction bases with no gene match: 9. CDR3 protein: CASSASGQGASEQYF. In DNA, the CDR3 is TGTGCCAGCAGCGCCTCGGGACAGGGGGCCAGCGAGCAGTACTTC.

The chain combines TRBV28 with TRBJ2-1; 10 bases align to TRBD2. Germline CDR1 is MDHEN and CDR2 is SYDVKM. CDR3 length: 16 residues. The V gene end was trimmed by 6 bases and the J gene end by 8 bases; junction bases not matched to a gene: 13. The CDR3 here is CASRRTSGVQPHEQFF. In DNA form, the CDR3 reads TGTGCCAGCAGAAGAACTAGCGGGGTTCAGCCCCATGAGCAGTTCTTC.

This clone was detected a few times. The CDR3, as DNA: TGTGCCAGCACCCGACAGGCCAACTATGGCTACACCTTC. Protein: CASTRQANYGYTF. The chain uses TRBV28 and TRBJ1-2; D possibly corresponds to TRBD1 (6 bases). The ends were cut back, 7 bases at V and 2 bases at J, with 11 bases in the middle. CDR3 size: 13 residues. The germline V gene encodes CDR1 MDHEN and CDR2 SYDVKM.

The V gene is TRBV7-9, the J gene TRBJ2-3; 10 nucleotides align to TRBD2. V dropped 5 bases and J dropped 3; count of bases not matched to a gene: 5. The CDR3 covers 15 residues. Germline CDR1 and CDR2: SEHNR and FQNEAQ (reference sequence). CDR3 in amino acids: CASSLTSGITDTQYF. The CDR3 nucleotides read TGTGCCAGCAGCCTAACTAGCGGGATAACAGATACGCAGTATTTT.

J is TRBJ2-3 and V is TRBV6-6, with TRBD1 matching over 7 bases. Per germline, CDR1 MNHNY and CDR2 SVGAGI (reference sequence). The trim removed 6 bases at V and 0 bases at J, leaving 6 bases unmatched. This CDR3 contains 15 residues. The CDR3 nucleotides read TGTGCCAGCAGCGCCGACAGGGTCAGCACAGATACGCAGTATTTT. Translated: CASSADRVSTDTQYF.

This clone appeared once. The chain recombines TRBV28 with TRBJ1-2; D perhaps matches TRBD1 (5 bases). Trimming took 3 bases from V and 8 from J, leaving 16 bases between them. The CDR3 length is 14 residues. CDR1 and CDR2 (germline): MDHEN, SYDVKM. The CDR3 reads CASSLGERVRGYTF. Here the CDR3 DNA reads TGTGCCAGCAGTTTGGGGGAGCGGGTCCGCGGCTACACCTTC.

A few counts support this clone. The rearrangement joins TRBV7-2 to TRBJ1-4; 7 bases match TRBD1. J lost 4 bases, V lost 1 base, and 6 bases had no gene match. The CDR3 totals 16 residues. Germline assignment: CDR1 SGHTA and CDR2 FQGNSA. The CDR3 DNA reads as TGTGCCAGCAGCTTAGACGGGACAGTGGTTAATGAAAAACTGTTTTTT. Its translation is CASSLDGTVVNEKLFF.

This clone was counted between two and nine times. This chain joins TRBV2 and TRBJ2-2; 10 bases match TRBD2. Germline loops: CDR1 SNHLY, CDR2 FYNNEI. This CDR3 has 15 residues. The ends lost 6 bases at V and 2 bases at J; junction bases unmatched: 3. The CDR3 DNA reads as TGTGCCAGCAGGTGGACTAGCGGAAACACCGGGGAGCTGTTTTTT. This encodes CASRWTSGNTGELFF.

V usage is TRBV6-4 and J usage is TRBJ2-2; TRBD2 agrees at 8 bases. The germline V gene has CDR1 MRHNA and CDR2 SNTAGT. With V trimmed by 2 bases and J by 2 bases, 10 bases remained unmatched. CDR3 length: 18 residues. The CDR3 sequence is CASSDPRTSSYNTGELFF. CDR3 nucleotide sequence: TGTGCCAGCAGTGACCCCAGGACTAGCAGCTACAACACCGGGGAGCTGTTTTTT.

The genes are TRBV10-3 and TRBJ2-1; 11 bases align to TRBD2. V was clipped by 2 bases and J by 0 bases; unmatched bases: 3. The CDR3 length is 17 residues. CDR1 ENHRY and CDR2 SYGVKD come from the germline V gene. The CDR3 spells CAISEPGLAASYNEQFF. CDR3 nucleotides: TGTGCCATCAGTGAGCCGGGACTAGCGGCCTCCTACAATGAGCAGTTCTTC.

The genes are TRBV5-6 and TRBJ2-3; D is possibly TRBD1 (5 bases). V lost 4 bases to trimming and J lost 2 bases, with 14 bases between them. This CDR3 spans 15 amino acids. Germline V gene data show CDR1 as SGHDT and CDR2 as YYEEEE. The CDR3 spells CASSRGAGSTDTQYF. CDR3 sequence (DNA): TGTGCCAGCAGCCGTGGGGCAGGATCCACAGATACGCAGTATTTT.

The chain is built from TRBV28 and TRBJ1-5; D unclear. CDR3 size: 17 residues. Germline V gives CDR1 MDHEN, CDR2 SYDVKM. Trimming took 5 bases from V and 0 from J, leaving 17 bases between them. The CDR3 bases are TGTGCCAGCAGTCCCCACGTTAGCGACTATAGCAATCAGCCCCAGCATTTT. The encoded protein is CASSPHVSDYSNQPQHF.

Of note for this clone: The junction and the germline gene differ at one end; a read error may be behind it. In the same sample, other DNA sequences code for this CDR3. CDR3 nucleotide sequence: TGTGCTAGCAGTTTTGGCCAGGGGGTTTGGAATGAGCAGTTCTTC. Translated: CASSFGQGVWNEQFF. This chain uses TRBV28 with TRBJ2-1; 7 nucleotides match TRBD1. Germline CDR1 MDHEN, CDR2 SYDVKM. This CDR3 is built from 15 residues.